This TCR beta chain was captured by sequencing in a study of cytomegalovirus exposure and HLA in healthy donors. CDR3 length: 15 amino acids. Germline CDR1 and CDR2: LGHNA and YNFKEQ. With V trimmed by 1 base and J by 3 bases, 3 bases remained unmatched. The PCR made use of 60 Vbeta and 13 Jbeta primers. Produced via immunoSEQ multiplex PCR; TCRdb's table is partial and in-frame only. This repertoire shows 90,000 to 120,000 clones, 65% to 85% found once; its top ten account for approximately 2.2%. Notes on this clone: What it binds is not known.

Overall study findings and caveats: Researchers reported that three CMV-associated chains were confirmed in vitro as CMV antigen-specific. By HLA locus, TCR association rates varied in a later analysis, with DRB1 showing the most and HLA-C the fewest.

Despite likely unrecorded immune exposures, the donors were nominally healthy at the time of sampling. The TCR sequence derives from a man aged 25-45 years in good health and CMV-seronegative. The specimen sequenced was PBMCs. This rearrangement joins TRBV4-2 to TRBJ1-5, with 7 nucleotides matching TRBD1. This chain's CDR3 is CASSQGDSNNQPQHF. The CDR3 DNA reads TGTGCCAGCAGCCAAGGGGACAGCAACAATCAGCCCCAGCATTTT.